This T cell receptor beta chain is from a study of blood T cell repertoires in COVID-19. The overall study: Sites across the United States, Italy and Spain contributed samples from acute and convalescent COVID-19.

Cohort allocation depended upon clinical history that participants reported. The table came from immunoSEQ multiplex PCR; TCRdb's copy has only in-frame clones and leaves some out. Of roughly 300,000 clones in the sample, around 85% were seen once. The sequence derives from a woman in her 50s who had recovered from COVID-19. The sample was PBMCs or T cells enriched from blood (not recorded which).

The CDR3 spells CASSKEGCGYTF. CDR3 bases: TGTGCCAGCAGCAAGGAGGGTTGCGGCTACACCTTC. This sequence joins TRBV21-1 and TRBJ1-2. TRBV21-1 is a listed pseudogene. The CDR3 length is 12 residues.